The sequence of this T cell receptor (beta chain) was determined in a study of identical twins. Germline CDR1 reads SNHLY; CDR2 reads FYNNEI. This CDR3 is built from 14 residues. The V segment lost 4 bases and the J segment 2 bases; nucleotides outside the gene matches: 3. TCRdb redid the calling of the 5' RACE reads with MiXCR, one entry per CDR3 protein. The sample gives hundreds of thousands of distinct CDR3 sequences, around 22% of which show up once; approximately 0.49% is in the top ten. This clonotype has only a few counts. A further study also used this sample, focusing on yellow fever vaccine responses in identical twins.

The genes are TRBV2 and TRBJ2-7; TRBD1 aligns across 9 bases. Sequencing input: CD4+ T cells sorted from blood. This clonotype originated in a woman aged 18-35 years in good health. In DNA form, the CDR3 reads TGTGCCAGCAGTGGGACAGGGGATACCTACGAGCAGTACTTC. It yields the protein CASSGTGDTYEQYF.